These 15 T cell receptor beta chains originate from one sample sequenced in a study of T cells in Graves' hyperthyroidism and ophthalmopathy. The CDR3 regions of TCR beta were amplified from RNA transcripts. The TCR CDR3 was amplified in a first-round RT-PCR using the HTBI primer set. TCRdb reanalysed the multiplex PCR reads using MiXCR and keeps one entry per CDR3 protein. The sample gives more than 500,000 distinct CDR3 sequences, about 16% of which show up once; about 31% is in the top ten. Material: blood. The source is a woman in her thirties with Graves' ophthalmopathy.

In this sample, this clonotype turned up many times. The rearrangement joins TRBV28 to TRBJ2-7; perhaps TRBD1 as D (6 bases). CDR1 MDHEN and CDR2 SYDVKM come from the germline V gene. Trimming took off 5 bases at V and 6 bases at J, with 20 bases between the two ends. This CDR3 has 15 amino acids. The CDR3 spells CASSPHEQGSLEQYF. In nucleotides, the CDR3 is TGTGCCAGCAGTCCCCATGAACAGGGCTCCCTCGAGCAGTACTTC.

The chain employs TRBV20-1 and TRBJ2-6; maybe TRBD2 (6 bases). The ends were cut back, 5 bases at V and 4 bases at J, with 12 bases in the middle. Germline V gene lookup returns CDR1 DFQATT and CDR2 SNEGSKA (reference sequence). The CDR3 is 14 amino acids. The DNA of the CDR3 is TGCAGTGCTCTTGGAGGGTGGGGGGCCAACGTCCTGACTTTC. Encoded protein: CSALGGWGANVLTF.

This clonotype was picked up many times. The J gene is TRBJ1-5, the V gene TRBV29-1; 8 bases are shared with TRBD1. Germline V lookup: CDR1 SQVTM, CDR2 ANQGSEA. This CDR3 region has 15 residues. The ends lost 6 bases at V and 2 bases at J; junction bases unmatched: 9. The CDR3 bases are TGCAGCGTAGGCCAGGGGGCGGACGGCAATCAGCCCCAGCATTTT. It codes for CSVGQGADGNQPQHF.

This clonotype showed up many times. The genes are TRBV9 and TRBJ2-3; 10 positions agree with TRBD1. Germline CDR1 reads SGDLS; CDR2 reads YYNGEE. The CDR3 covers 14 residues. The trim removed 3 bases at V and 12 bases at J, leaving 10 bases unmatched. CDR3 bases: TGTGCCAGCAGCGGATCTGCCGGGACAGGGGAACAGTATTTT. This gives the protein CASSGSAGTGEQYF.

CDR3 DNA sequence: TGTGCCAGCAGATTTAGCACCGGGGAGCTGTTTTTT. Its translation is CASRFSTGELFF. The chain employs TRBV6-1 and TRBJ2-2, with no clear D. CDR3 length: 12 amino acids. The V and J ends lost 6 bases and 4 bases respectively, with 6 bases between them. From germline, CDR1 is MNHNS and CDR2 SASEGT.

This clonotype was observed many times. This chain links TRBV20-1 with TRBJ1-2, with 8 bases matching TRBD1. Germline CDR1 DFQATT, CDR2 SNEGSKA (reference sequence). J gave up 6 bases and V 1 base, and 4 bases lay outside the gene matches. The CDR3 runs 13 residues. The CDR3 DNA reads TGCAGTGCTAGAGTCGAGACAGGGGATGGCTACACCTTC. This gives the protein CSARVETGDGYTF.

In this sample, this clonotype turned up a few times. The chain combines TRBV6-1 with TRBJ2-2; 12 bases agree with TRBD2. Trimming cost V 7 bases and J 3 bases; bases outside gene matches: 9. The CDR3 length is 17 residues. CDR1 is MNHNS and CDR2 is SASEGT in the germline V gene. The CDR3 sequence is CASTLTSGRTYTGELFF. For the CDR3, the DNA is TGTGCCAGCACCCTAACTAGCGGGAGGACCTACACCGGGGAGCTGTTTTTT.

This clonotype has only a few counts. The chain employs TRBV29-1 and TRBJ2-7, with 7 bases matching TRBD1. The CDR3 has 13 residues. V lost 7 bases, J lost 4 bases, and 10 bases stayed unmatched. Germline V gives CDR1 SQVTM, CDR2 ANQGSEA. The CDR3 region is CSAEDRNGYEQYF. CDR3 coding DNA: TGCAGCGCTGAGGACAGGAATGGGTACGAGCAGTACTTC.

This clonotype was recorded at least ten times. The chain couples TRBV11-2 to TRBJ2-4; tentative D call: TRBD2 (5 bases). CDR1 is SGHAT and CDR2 is FQNNGV in the germline V gene. V shed 2 bases and J shed 0 bases, with 8 bases lying between them. This CDR3 region has 15 residues. The CDR3 region has the DNA TGTGCCAGCAGCTTACAGGACTTAGCCAAAAACATTCAGTACTTC. This translates into CASSLQDLAKNIQYF.

In this sample, this clonotype turned up a few times. The V call is TRBV4-1, the J call TRBJ2-7, with D perhaps being TRBD1 or TRBD2 (5 bases each). V was shortened by 0 bases and J by 1 base, with 10 bases between the two germline ends. CDR3 size: 15 residues. The germline gives CDR1 MGHRA, CDR2 YSYEKL. The CDR3 coding sequence is TGCGCCAGCAGCCAAGACGGGACGGGTTCCTACGAGCAGTACTTC. Translation gives CASSQDGTGSYEQYF.

This clonotype was counted many times. V usage is TRBV18 and J usage is TRBJ1-2; D is possibly TRBD1 (6 bases). The CDR3 has 15 residues. Germline CDR1 is KGHSH and CDR2 is LQKENI. V was pared by 2 bases and J by 4 bases, with 14 bases between. The CDR3 here is CASSPGGPPLYGYTF. CDR3 nucleotides: TGTGCCAGCTCACCAGGGGGGCCCCCCCTCTATGGCTACACCTTC.

V usage is TRBV6-5 and J usage is TRBJ2-7; possibly TRBD1 for D (6 bases). The CDR3 covers 14 residues. The germline CDR1 and CDR2 sequences are MNHEY and SVGAGI. Trimming shortened V by 1 base and J by 1 base, and 8 bases separated the two germline ends. The CDR3 loop is CASSYYTGSYEQYF. The CDR3 nucleotides are TGTGCCAGCAGTTACTATACAGGGTCCTACGAGCAGTACTTC.

This clonotype was picked up a small number of times. V usage is TRBV24-1 and J usage is TRBJ2-5; D is undetermined. Germline V gives CDR1 KGHDR, CDR2 SFDVKD. The CDR3 loop spans 15 amino acids. V lost 1 base, J lost 5 bases, and 13 bases lay in between. The CDR3, as DNA: TGTGCCACCAGTGATTTTCAGGTAGTCTTTGAGACCCAGTACTTC. It specifies CATSDFQVVFETQYF.

At least ten counts were recorded for this clonotype. The chain recombines TRBV29-1 with TRBJ2-1; either TRBD1 or TRBD2 may supply D (5 bases each). This CDR3 comprises 14 residues. Between the trimmed V and J ends, which lost 6 bases and 7 bases, there was a span of 19 bases. Germline V gene sequence: CDR1 SQVTM, CDR2 ANQGSEA. CDR3 bases: TGCAGCGTGAGCCAGGGACGGTGGAGGAATGAGCAGTTCTTC. Its translation: CSVSQGRWRNEQFF.

This clonotype has ten or more counts. V and J are TRBV2 and TRBJ2-5; the D is unclear. Per the germline V gene, CDR1 is SNHLY and CDR2 is FYNNEI. V shed 8 bases and J shed 4 bases, with 8 bases lying between them. This CDR3 contains 11 residues. The CDR3 loop reads CASEQSETQYF. The CDR3 region has the DNA TGTGCCAGCGAGCAATCAGAGACCCAGTACTTC.